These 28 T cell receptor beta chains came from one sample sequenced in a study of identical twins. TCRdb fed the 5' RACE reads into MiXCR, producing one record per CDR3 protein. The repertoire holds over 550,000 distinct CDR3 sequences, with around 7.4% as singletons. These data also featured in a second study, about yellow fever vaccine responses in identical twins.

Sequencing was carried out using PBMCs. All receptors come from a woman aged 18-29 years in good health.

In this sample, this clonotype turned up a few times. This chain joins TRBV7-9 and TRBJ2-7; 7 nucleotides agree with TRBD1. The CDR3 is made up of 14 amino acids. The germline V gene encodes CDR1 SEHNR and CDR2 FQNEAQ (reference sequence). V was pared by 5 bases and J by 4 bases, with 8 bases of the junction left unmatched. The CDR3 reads CASSPHDRAYEQYV. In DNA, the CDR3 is TGTGCCAGCAGCCCCCATGACAGGGCTTACGAGCAGTACGTC.

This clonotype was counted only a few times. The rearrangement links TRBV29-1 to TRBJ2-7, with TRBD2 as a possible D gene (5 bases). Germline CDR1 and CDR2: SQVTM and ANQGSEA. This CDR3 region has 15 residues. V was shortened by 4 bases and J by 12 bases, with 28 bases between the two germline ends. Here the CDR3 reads CSVVSGTVWRANWYV. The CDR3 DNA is TGCAGCGTTGTTTCGGGAACCGTTTGGCGGGCGAATTGGTACGTC.

CDR3 amino acids: CASQGRPSSYNSPLHF. The CDR3 region has the DNA TGTGCCAGCCAAGGGCGACCCAGCTCCTATAATTCACCCCTCCACTTT. The genes are TRBV2 and TRBJ1-6; D is unclear. Germline CDR1 SNHLY, CDR2 FYNNEI. The CDR3 totals 16 residues. Trimming took off 8 bases at V and 0 bases at J, with 14 bases between the two ends.

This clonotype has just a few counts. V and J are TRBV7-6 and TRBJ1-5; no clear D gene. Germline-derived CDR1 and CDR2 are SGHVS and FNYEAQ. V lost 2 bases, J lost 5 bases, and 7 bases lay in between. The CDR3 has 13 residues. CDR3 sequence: CASSLSLDQPQHF. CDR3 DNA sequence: TGTGCCAGCAGCTTAAGTCTTGATCAGCCCCAGCATTTT.

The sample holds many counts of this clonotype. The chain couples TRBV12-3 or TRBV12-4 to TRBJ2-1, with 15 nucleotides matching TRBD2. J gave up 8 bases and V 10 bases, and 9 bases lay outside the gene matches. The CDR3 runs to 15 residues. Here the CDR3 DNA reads TGTGCCACCCGGACTAGCGGGAGGGTCATGGATGAGCAGTTCTTC. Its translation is CATRTSGRVMDEQFF.

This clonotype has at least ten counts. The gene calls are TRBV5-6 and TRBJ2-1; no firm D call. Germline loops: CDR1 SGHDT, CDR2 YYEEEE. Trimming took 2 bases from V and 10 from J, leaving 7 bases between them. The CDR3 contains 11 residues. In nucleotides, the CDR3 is TGTGCCAGCAGCTTTACTTCAGAGCAGTTCTTC. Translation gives CASSFTSEQFF.

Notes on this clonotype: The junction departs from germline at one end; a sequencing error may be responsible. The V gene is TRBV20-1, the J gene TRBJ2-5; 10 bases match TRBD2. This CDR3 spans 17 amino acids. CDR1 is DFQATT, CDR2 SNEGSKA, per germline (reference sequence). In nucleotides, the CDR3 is TGCTGTGCTAGAGATTTATCCAGCGGGGGGGATCTCGAGACCCAGTACTTC. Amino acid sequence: CCARDLSSGGDLETQYF.

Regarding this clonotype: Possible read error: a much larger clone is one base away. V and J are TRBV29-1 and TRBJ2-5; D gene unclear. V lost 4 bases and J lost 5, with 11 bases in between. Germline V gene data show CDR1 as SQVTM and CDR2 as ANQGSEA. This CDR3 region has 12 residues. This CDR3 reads CSVGAPTETQYF. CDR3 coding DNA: TGCAGCGTTGGGGCACCCACGGAGACCCAGTACTTC.

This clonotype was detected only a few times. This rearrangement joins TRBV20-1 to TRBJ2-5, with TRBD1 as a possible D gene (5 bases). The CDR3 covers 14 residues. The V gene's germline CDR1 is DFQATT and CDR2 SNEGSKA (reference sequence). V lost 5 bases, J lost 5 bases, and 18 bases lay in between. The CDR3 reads CSAPKGLVEETQYF. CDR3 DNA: TGCAGTGCTCCCAAGGGGCTAGTTGAGGAGACCCAGTACTTC.

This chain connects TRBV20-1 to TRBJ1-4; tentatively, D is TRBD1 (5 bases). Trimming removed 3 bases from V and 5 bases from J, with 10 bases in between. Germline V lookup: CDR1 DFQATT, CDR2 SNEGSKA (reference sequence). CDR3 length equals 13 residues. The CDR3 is CSASGGANEKLFF. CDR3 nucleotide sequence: TGCAGTGCTAGTGGAGGGGCGAATGAAAAACTGTTTTTT.

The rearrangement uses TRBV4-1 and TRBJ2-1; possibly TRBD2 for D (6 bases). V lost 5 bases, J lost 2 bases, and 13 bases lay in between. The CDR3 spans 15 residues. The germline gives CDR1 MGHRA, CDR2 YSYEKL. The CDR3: CASSSGRRPYNEQFF. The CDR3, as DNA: TGCGCCAGCAGCTCCGGGAGACGCCCCTACAATGAGCAGTTCTTC.

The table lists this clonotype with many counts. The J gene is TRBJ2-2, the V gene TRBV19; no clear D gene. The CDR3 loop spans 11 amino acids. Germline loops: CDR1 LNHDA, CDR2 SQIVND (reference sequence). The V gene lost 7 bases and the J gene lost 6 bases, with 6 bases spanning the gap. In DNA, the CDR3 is TGTGCCAGTACTAGTGCCGGGGAGCTGTTTTTT. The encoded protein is CASTSAGELFF. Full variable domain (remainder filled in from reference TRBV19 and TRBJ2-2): DGGITQSPKYLFRKEGQNVTLSCEQNLNHDAMYWYRQDPGQGLRLIYYSQIVNDFQKGDIAEGYSVSREKKESFPLTVTSAQKNPTAFYLCASTSAGELFFGEGSRLTVL.

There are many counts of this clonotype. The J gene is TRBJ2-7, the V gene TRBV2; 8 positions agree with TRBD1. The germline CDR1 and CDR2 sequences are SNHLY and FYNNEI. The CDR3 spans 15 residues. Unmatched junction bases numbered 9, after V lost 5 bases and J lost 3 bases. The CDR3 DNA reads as TGTGCCAGCAGTCTACCTAGGACAGGGAGCTACGAGCAGTACTTC. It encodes CASSLPRTGSYEQYF.

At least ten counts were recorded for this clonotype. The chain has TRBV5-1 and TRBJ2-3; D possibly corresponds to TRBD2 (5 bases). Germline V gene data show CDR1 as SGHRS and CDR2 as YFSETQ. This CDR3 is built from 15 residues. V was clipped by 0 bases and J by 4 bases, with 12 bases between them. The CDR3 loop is CASSLAGNSADTQYF. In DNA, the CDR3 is TGCGCCAGCAGCTTGGCGGGAAATTCAGCAGATACGCAGTATTTT.

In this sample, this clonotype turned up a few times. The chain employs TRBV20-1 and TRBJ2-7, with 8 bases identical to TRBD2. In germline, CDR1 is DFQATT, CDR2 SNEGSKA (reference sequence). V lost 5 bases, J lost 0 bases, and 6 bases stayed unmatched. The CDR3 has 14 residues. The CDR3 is CSAPLAGPSYEQYF. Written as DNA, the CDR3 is TGCAGTGCTCCGTTAGCGGGGCCCTCCTACGAGCAGTACTTC.

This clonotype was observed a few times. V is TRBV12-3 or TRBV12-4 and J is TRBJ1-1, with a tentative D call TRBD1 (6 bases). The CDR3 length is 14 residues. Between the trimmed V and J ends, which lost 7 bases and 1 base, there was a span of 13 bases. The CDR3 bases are TGTGCCAGCACCCTAGGGGGATCGAACACTGAAGCTTTCTTT. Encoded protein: CASTLGGSNTEAFF.

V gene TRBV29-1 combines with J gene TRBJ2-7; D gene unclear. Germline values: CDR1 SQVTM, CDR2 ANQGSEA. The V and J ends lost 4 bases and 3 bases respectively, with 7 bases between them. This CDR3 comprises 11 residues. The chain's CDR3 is CSVAWGYEQYF. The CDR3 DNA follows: TGCAGCGTTGCTTGGGGCTACGAGCAGTACTTC.

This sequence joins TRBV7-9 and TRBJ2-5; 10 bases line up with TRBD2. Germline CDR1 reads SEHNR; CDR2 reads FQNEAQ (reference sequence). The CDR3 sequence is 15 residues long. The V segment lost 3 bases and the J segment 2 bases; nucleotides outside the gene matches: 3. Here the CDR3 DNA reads TGTGCCAGCAGCTTGCCAGCGGGAGGGCAAGAGACCCAGTACTTC. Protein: CASSLPAGGQETQYF.

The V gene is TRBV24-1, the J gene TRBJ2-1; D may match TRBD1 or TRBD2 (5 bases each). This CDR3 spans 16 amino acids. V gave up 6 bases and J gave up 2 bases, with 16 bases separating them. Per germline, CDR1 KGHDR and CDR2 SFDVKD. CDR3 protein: CATSYRDLNTYNEQFF. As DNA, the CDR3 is TGTGCCACCAGTTACCGGGACCTTAATACCTACAATGAGCAGTTCTTC.

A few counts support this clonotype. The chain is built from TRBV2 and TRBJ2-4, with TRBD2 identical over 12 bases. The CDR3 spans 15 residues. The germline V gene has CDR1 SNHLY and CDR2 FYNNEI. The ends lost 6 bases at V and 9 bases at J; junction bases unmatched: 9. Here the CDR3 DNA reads TGTGCCAGCAGCTATCTAGCGGGAGGGCCGGGCATTCAGTACTTC. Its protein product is CASSYLAGGPGIQYF.

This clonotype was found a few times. The CDR3 here is CASSQGAGGPWGTDTQYF. CDR3 DNA: TGCGCCAGCAGCCAAGGGGCGGGAGGGCCTTGGGGCACAGATACGCAGTATTTT. J is TRBJ2-3 and V is TRBV4-1; TRBD2 matches at 9 bases. Germline values: CDR1 MGHRA, CDR2 YSYEKL. This CDR3 spans 18 amino acids. The trim removed 1 base at V and 1 base at J, leaving 9 bases unmatched.

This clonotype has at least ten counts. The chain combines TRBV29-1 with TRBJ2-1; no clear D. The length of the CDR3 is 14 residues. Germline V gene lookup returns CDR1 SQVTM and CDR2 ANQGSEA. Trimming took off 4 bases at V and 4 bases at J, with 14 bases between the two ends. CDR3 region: CSVAYRAEYNEQFF. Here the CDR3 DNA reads TGCAGCGTTGCCTATAGGGCCGAATACAATGAGCAGTTCTTC.

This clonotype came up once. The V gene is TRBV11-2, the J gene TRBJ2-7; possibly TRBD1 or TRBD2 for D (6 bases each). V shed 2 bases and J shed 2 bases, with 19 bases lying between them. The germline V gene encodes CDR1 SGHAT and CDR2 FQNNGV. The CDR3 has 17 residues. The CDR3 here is CASSLMFGGPHPYEQYF. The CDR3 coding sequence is TGTGCCAGCAGCTTAATGTTTGGGGGGCCCCATCCCTACGAGCAGTACTTC.

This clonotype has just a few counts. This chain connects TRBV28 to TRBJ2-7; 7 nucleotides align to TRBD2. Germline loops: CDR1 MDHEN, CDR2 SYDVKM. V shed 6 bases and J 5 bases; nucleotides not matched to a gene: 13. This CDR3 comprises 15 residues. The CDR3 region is CASRSPGGTPHEQYF. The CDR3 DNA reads TGTGCCAGCAGGTCACCGGGAGGAACCCCCCACGAGCAGTACTTC.

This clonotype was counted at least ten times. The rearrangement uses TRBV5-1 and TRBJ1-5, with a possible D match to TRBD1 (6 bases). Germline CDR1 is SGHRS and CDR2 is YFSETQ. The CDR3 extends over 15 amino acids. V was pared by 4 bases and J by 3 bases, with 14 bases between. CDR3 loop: CASSPIGGDNQPQHF. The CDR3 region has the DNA TGCGCCAGCAGCCCCATAGGGGGGGACAATCAGCCCCAGCATTTT.

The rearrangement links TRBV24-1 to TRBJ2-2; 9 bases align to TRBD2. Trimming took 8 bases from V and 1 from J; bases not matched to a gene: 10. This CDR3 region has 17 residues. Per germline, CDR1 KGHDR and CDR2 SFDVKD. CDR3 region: CATMGVLTSGNTGELFF. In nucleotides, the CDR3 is TGTGCCACCATGGGGGTCCTGACTAGCGGGAACACCGGGGAGCTGTTTTTT.

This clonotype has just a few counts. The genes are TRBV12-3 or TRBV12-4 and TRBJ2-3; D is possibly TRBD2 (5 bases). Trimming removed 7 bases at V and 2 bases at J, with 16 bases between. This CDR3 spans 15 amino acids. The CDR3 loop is CASTSLPGITDTQYF. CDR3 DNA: TGTGCCAGCACCTCCCTACCGGGAATCACAGATACGCAGTATTTT.

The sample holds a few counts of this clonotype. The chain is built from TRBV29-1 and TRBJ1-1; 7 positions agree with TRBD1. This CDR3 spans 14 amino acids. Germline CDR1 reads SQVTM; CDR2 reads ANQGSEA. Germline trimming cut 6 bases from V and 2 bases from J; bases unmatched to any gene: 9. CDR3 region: CSVEPTGTNTEAFF. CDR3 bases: TGCAGCGTAGAACCGACAGGGACCAACACTGAAGCTTTCTTT.